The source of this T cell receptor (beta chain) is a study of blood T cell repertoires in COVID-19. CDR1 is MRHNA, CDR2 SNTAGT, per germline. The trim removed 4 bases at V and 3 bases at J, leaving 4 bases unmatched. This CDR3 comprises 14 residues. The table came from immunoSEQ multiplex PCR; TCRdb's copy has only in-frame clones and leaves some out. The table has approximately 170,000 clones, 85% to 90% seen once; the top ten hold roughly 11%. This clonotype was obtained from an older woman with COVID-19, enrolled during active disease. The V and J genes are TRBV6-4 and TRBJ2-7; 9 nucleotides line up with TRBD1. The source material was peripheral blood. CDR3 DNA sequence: TGTGCCAGCAGTGGGACAGGGGTAAACTACGAGCAGTACTTC. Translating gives CASSGTGVNYEQYF.